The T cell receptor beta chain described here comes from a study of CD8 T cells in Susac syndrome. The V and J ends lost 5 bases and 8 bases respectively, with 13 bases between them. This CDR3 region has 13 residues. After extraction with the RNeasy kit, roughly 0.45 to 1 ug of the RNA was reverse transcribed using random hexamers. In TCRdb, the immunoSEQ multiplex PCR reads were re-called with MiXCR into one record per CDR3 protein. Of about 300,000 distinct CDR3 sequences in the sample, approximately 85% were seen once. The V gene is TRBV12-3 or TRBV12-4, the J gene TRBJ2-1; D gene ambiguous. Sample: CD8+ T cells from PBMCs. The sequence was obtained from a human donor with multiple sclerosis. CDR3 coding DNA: TGTGCCAGCAGTCCGATGAATGGAGATGAGCAGTTCTTC. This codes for CASSPMNGDEQFF.